This T cell receptor (beta chain) was obtained from a study of T-cell reconstitution after alpha-beta-depleted transplantation in children. At least ten counts were recorded for this clonotype. Antigen specificity is unknown. Study observations and caveats: T-cell numbers and diversity one year post-transplant derived largely from freshly generated T cells. Some patients owed their high day-60 TCRbeta diversity to surviving recipient T cells and thymic progenitors. After transplant, at about two months, alpha-beta T cells were reportedly derived from several hundred expanded graft clones.

The TCRbeta library was prepared with unique molecular identifiers. One entry per CDR3 protein, called by TCRdb with MiXCR from the PCR reads. Among approximately 210,000 distinct CDR3 sequences listed, more than 15% were seen once. The TCR was taken from a male patient under 10 years old who had a stem cell transplant for acute lymphoblastic leukemia, so the T cells may come from the graft donor. This material consisted of PBMCs, mostly from graft donor cells, taken 360 days after TCRalphabeta/CD19-depleted stem cell transplant.

As DNA, the CDR3 is TGTGCCAGCAGCTTTAATTATGGGGATTCGGCTAATGAAAAACTGTTTTTT. The encoded protein is CASSFNYGDSANEKLFF. This chain links TRBV5-6 with TRBJ1-4, with unresolved D. This CDR3 is 17 amino acids long. Germline lookup yields CDR1 SGHDT and CDR2 YYEEEE. The V end lost 2 bases, the J end lost 3 bases, and 17 bases lay between the germline ends.